This record covers a single T cell receptor beta chain. This entry is derived from a study of blood T cell repertoires in COVID-19. Study at large: Samples came from the United States, Italy and Spain, spanning acute and convalescent COVID-19. Nucleic acid was either cDNA or gDNA, and it came from T cells, B-cell-depleted T cells, or PBMCs.

Original analysis: Amplification of reference gene primers was used by the study to estimate nucleated cell counts. Measured with immunoSEQ multiplex PCR; TCRdb has only the in-frame clones, and not every one. V and J calls and clone size follow that table, whereas D and trimming were derived from the DNA. The sample lists over 95,000 clones; roughly 80% were seen once. The CDR3 spans 16 residues. Germline V gene lookup returns CDR1 MGHDK and CDR2 SYGVNS. V was trimmed by 0 bases and J by 4 bases, leaving 15 bases between them. The chain couples TRBV25-1 to TRBJ1-2; no clear D. The sequenced material came from peripheral blood. This TCR was recovered from a woman between 35 and 50 years old with acute or convalescent COVID-19. The CDR3 nucleotides read TGTGCCAGCAGTGAATACGGCAAGACACAGATCTATGGCTACACCTTC. Its protein is CASSEYGKTQIYGYTF.